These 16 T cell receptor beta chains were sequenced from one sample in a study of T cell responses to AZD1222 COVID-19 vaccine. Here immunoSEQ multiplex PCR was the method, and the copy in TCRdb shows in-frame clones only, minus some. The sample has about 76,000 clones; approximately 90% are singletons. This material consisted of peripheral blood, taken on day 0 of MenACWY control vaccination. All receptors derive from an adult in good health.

DNA for the CDR3: TGTGCCAGCAGCCAAGATTATGGAAACACCATATATTTT. As protein: CASSQDYGNTIYF. The rearrangement links TRBV3-1 (or the pseudogene TRBV3-2) to TRBJ1-3; D gene ambiguous. The V gene's germline CDR1 is LGHDT and CDR2 YNNKEL (reference sequence). The CDR3 runs to 13 residues. Trimming stripped 0 bases from V and 3 bases from J, with 3 bases between.

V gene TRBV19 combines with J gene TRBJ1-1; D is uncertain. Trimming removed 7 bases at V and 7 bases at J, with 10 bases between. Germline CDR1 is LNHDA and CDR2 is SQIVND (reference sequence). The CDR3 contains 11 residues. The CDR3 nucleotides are TGTGCCAGTATATCCCGAGGTGAAGCTTTCTTT. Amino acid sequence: CASISRGEAFF.

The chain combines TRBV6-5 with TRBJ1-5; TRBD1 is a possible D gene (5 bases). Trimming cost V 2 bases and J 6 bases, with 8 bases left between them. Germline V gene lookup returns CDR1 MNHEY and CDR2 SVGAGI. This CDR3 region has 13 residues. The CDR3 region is CASSYGGVQPQHF. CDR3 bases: TGTGCCAGCAGTTACGGGGGAGTTCAGCCCCAGCATTTT.

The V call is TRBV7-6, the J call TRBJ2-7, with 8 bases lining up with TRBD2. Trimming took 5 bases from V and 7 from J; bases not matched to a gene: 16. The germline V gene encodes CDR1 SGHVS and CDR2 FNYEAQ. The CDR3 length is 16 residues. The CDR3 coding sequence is TGTGCCAGCAGCGCTAAGGGTCGAGCGGGGGTGTTTGAGCAGTACTTC. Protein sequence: CASSAKGRAGVFEQYF.

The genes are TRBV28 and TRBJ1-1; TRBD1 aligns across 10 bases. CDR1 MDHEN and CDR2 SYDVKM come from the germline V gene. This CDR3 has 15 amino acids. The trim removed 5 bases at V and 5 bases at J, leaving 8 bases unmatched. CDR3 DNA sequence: TGTGCCAGCAGTAGGAGGACAGGGGGTCCGACTGAAGCTTTCTTT. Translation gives CASSRRTGGPTEAFF.

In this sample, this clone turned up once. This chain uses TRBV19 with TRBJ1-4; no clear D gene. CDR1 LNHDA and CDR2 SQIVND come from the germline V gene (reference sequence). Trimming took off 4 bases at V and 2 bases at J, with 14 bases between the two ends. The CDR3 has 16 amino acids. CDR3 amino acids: CASSNTLAGTNEKLFF. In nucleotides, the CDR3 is TGTGCCAGTAGTAATACCTTGGCAGGCACTAATGAAAAACTGTTTTTT.

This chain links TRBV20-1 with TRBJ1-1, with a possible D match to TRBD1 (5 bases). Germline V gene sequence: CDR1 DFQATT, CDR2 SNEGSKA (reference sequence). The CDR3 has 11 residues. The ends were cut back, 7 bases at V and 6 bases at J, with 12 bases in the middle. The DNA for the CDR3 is TGCAGTGAGGGACGGCAGGCTGAAGCTTTCTTT. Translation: CSEGRQAEAFF.

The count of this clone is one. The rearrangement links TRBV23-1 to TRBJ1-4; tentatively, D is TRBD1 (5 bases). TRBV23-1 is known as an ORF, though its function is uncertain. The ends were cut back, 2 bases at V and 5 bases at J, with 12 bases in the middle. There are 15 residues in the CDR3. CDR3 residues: CASSQPGTRNEKLFF. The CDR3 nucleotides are TGCGCCAGCAGTCAACCCGGGACCCGGAATGAAAAACTGTTTTTT.

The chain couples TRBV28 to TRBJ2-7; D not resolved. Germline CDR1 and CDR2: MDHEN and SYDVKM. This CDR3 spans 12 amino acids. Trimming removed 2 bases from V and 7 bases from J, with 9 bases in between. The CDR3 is CASSLSIDEQYF. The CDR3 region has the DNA TGTGCCAGCAGTTTAAGTATCGATGAGCAGTACTTC.

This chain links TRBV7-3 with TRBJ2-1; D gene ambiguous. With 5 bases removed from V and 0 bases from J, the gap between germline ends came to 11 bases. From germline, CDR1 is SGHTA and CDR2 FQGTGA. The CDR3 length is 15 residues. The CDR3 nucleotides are TGTGCCAGCAGCCCCGGACGGAGCTCCTACAATGAGCAGTTCTTC. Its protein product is CASSPGRSSYNEQFF.

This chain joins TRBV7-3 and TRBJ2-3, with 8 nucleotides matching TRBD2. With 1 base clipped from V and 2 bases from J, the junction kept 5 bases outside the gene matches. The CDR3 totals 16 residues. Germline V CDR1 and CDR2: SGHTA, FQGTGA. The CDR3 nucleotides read TGTGCCAGCAGCTTAAGTGCTAGCGGGCTCACAGATACGCAGTATTTT. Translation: CASSLSASGLTDTQYF.

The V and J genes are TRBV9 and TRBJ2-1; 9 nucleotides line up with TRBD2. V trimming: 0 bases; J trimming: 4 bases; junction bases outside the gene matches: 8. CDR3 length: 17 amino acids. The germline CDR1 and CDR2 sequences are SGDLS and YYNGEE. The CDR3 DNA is TGTGCCAGCAGCGTAGCTGGGGGGACTAGCCGATACAATGAGCAGTTCTTC. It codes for CASSVAGGTSRYNEQFF.

CDR3 DNA sequence: TGTGCCAGCGGTCGGGGGCGCCGAGAAGAAAAACTGTTTTTT. As protein: CASGRGRREEKLFF. The rearrangement joins TRBV27 to TRBJ1-4, with D possibly TRBD1 on 6 matching bases. The CDR3 totals 14 residues. Trimming took 8 bases from V and 8 from J, leaving 18 bases between them. Germline V gene data show CDR1 as MNHEY and CDR2 as SMNVEV (reference sequence).

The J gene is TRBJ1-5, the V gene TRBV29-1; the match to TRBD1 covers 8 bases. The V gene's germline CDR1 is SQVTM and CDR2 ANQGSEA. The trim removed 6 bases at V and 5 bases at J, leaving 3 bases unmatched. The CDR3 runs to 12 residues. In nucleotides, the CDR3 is TGCAGCGTCTCAGGGGGCGATCAGCCCCAGCATTTT. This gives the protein CSVSGGDQPQHF. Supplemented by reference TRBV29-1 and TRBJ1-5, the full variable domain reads SAVISQKPSRDICQRGTSLTIQCQVDSQVTMMFWYRQQPGQSLTLIATANQGSEATYESGFVIDKFPISRPNLTFSTLTVSNMSPEDSSIYLCSVSGGDQPQHFGDGTRLSIL.

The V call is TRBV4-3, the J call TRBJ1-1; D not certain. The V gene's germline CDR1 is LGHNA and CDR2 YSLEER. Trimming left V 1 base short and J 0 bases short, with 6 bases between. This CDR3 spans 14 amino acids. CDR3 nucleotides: TGCGCCAGCAGCCAAGGCTATATGAACACTGAAGCTTTCTTT. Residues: CASSQGYMNTEAFF.

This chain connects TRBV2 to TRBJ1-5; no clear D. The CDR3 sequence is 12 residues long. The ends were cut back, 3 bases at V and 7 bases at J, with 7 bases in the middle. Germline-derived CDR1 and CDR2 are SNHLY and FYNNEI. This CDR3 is CASSEGKQPQHF. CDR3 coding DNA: TGTGCCAGCAGTGAGGGAAAGCAGCCCCAGCATTTT.